Listed here are 20 T cell receptor beta chains from one sample, sequenced in a study of control samples from healthy donors and cancer patients. The assay was immunoSEQ multiplex PCR, and TCRdb's table has in-frame clones only and misses some. Here the sample spans approximately 49,000 clones, just over 85% being singletons. The specimen was PBMCs. These receptors were collected from a woman aged 45 to 65 with lung cancer.

The chain employs TRBV7-3 and TRBJ1-5; the D gene is possibly TRBD1 (5 bases). The CDR3 is made up of 15 amino acids. V lost 5 bases and J lost 4, with 15 bases in between. Germline V gene sequence: CDR1 SGHTA, CDR2 FQGTGA. The CDR3 reads CASSQTPNRNQPQHF. The CDR3 DNA reads TGTGCCAGCAGCCAAACCCCAAACAGGAATCAGCCCCAGCATTTT.

The chain recombines TRBV7-9 with TRBJ2-3; D is uncertain. The V end was cut by 1 base, the J end by 2 bases, with 10 bases between. The germline V gene encodes CDR1 SEHNR and CDR2 FQNEAQ (reference sequence). This CDR3 region has 15 residues. The CDR3 reads CASSLVGQYTDTQYF. The CDR3 region has the DNA TGTGCCAGCAGCTTAGTAGGGCAGTACACAGATACGCAGTATTTT.

This chain connects TRBV5-4 to TRBJ2-5; unclear D gene. The V gene lost 2 bases and the J gene lost 0 bases, with 8 bases spanning the gap. Germline V gene data show CDR1 as SGHNT and CDR2 as YYREEE (reference sequence). The CDR3 sequence is 14 residues long. Written as DNA, the CDR3 is TGTGCCAGCAGCTTTAGCAGCTACCAAGAGACCCAGTACTTC. This translates into CASSFSSYQETQYF.

A note on this clone: This sample includes further DNA sequences coding for the same CDR3. V and J are TRBV24-1 and TRBJ1-1; the match to TRBD1 covers 7 bases. The CDR3 covers 11 residues. Germline values: CDR1 KGHDR, CDR2 SFDVKD. With V trimmed by 7 bases and J by 5 bases, 0 bases remained unmatched. CDR3 residues: CATSRGTEAFF. The CDR3 bases are TGTGCCACCAGCAGGGGGACTGAAGCTTTCTTT.

The chain is built from TRBV7-9 and TRBJ1-1; tentatively, D is TRBD1 (6 bases). Trimming removed 8 bases from V and 4 bases from J, with 14 bases in between. The CDR3 consists of 13 residues. Germline V lookup: CDR1 SEHNR, CDR2 FQNEAQ (reference sequence). CDR3 DNA: TGTGCCAGCCTTCGACAGGCGGGCACTGAAGCTTTCTTT. Amino acids: CASLRQAGTEAFF.

J is TRBJ2-5 and V is TRBV12-5; 7 positions agree with TRBD1. This CDR3 contains 15 residues. The V gene's germline CDR1 is LGHNT and CDR2 FRNRAP. Trimming cost V 4 bases and J 2 bases; bases outside gene matches: 7. The CDR3 nucleotides read TGTGCTAGTGGTTCGGGACAGACTTTACAAGAGACCCAGTACTTC. This sequence encodes CASGSGQTLQETQYF.

This rearrangement joins TRBV19 to TRBJ1-5; possibly TRBD1 for D (5 bases). This CDR3 spans 16 amino acids. V was pared by 1 base and J by 2 bases, with 12 bases between. The germline V gene encodes CDR1 LNHDA and CDR2 SQIVND (reference sequence). DNA of the CDR3: TGTGCCAGTAGTATAGGCAAGGGGATAGGCAATCAGCCCCAGCATTTT. The encoded protein is CASSIGKGIGNQPQHF.

The J gene is TRBJ2-6, the V gene TRBV7-6; D uncertain. The CDR3 is made up of 19 amino acids. V was pared by 5 bases and J by 0 bases, with 20 bases between. The germline V gene encodes CDR1 SGHVS and CDR2 FNYEAQ. The CDR3 sequence is CASSPRPWQASSGANVLTF. Here the CDR3 DNA reads TGTGCCAGCAGCCCGCGCCCTTGGCAGGCCAGCTCTGGGGCCAACGTCCTGACTTTC.

The chain couples TRBV19 to TRBJ2-3; D ambiguous. CDR1 is LNHDA and CDR2 is SQIVND in the germline V gene (reference sequence). This CDR3 contains 13 residues. The V end was cut by 4 bases, the J end by 0 bases, with 5 bases between. For the CDR3, the DNA is TGTGCCAGTAGTACAAGTAGCACAGATACGCAGTATTTT. It yields the protein CASSTSSTDTQYF.

This sequence joins TRBV5-1 and TRBJ2-2, with a possible D match to TRBD2 (6 bases). V lost 4 bases to trimming and J lost 1 base, with 14 bases between them. Germline loops: CDR1 SGHRS, CDR2 YFSETQ. This CDR3 has 16 residues. The CDR3 sequence is CASSQGLSWNTGELFF. The CDR3 bases are TGCGCCAGCAGCCAGGGACTCTCATGGAACACCGGGGAGCTGTTTTTT.

The chain is built from TRBV27 and TRBJ1-2, with D possibly being TRBD1 (6 bases). Germline V gene data show CDR1 as MNHEY and CDR2 as SMNVEV (reference sequence). The V and J ends lost 5 bases and 6 bases respectively, with 13 bases between them. This CDR3 has 13 amino acids. CDR3 nucleotides: TGTGCCAGCAGTCGGGGGCGGGCGGATGGCTACACCTTC. Translating gives CASSRGRADGYTF.

Concerning this clone itself: Other nucleotide sequences in the sample specify the same CDR3. The chain joins TRBV29-1 to TRBJ2-2, with a weak D call TRBD1 (8 bases). The ends were cut back, 5 bases at V and 7 bases at J, with 11 bases in the middle. This CDR3 has 12 residues. Germline V gene lookup returns CDR1 SQVTM and CDR2 ANQGSEA. The CDR3 reads CSVTGGGGELFF. The CDR3 DNA reads TGCAGCGTTACAGGGGGGGGCGGGGAGCTGTTTTTT.

The chain employs TRBV2 and TRBJ2-3; 8 bases map to TRBD1. The ends lost 6 bases at V and 2 bases at J; junction bases unmatched: 1. This CDR3 has 13 residues. Looked up from germline, CDR1 is SNHLY and CDR2 is FYNNEI. The CDR3 loop reads CASRTGVTDTQYF. CDR3 sequence (DNA): TGTGCCAGCAGGACAGGGGTCACAGATACGCAGTATTTT. The whole variable domain, remainder taken from reference TRBV2 and TRBJ2-3, is EPEVTQTPSHQVTQMGQEVILRCVPISNHLYFYWYRQILGQKVEFLVSFYNNEISEKSEIFDDQFSVERPDGSNFTLKIRSTKLEDSAMYFCASRTGVTDTQYFGPGTRLTVL.

This chain links TRBV9 with TRBJ1-2; D is unclear. The CDR3 sequence is 13 residues long. The V gene's germline CDR1 is SGDLS and CDR2 YYNGEE. The germline V and J ends were trimmed by 2 bases and 4 bases, with 9 bases remaining between them. DNA of the CDR3: TGTGCCAGCAGCGTTGACGGCACCTATGGCTACACCTTC. As protein: CASSVDGTYGYTF.

The chain employs TRBV9 and TRBJ2-3, with D unclear. The CDR3 is made up of 14 amino acids. Trimming removed 2 bases at V and 1 base at J, with 8 bases between. CDR1 SGDLS and CDR2 YYNGEE come from the germline V gene. The CDR3 reads CASSVMIGTDTQYF. The CDR3 DNA is TGTGCCAGCAGCGTGATGATTGGCACAGATACGCAGTATTTT.

The chain recombines TRBV14 with TRBJ2-5, with D perhaps being TRBD1 or TRBD2 (6 bases each). This CDR3 is 17 amino acids long. The germline V gene has CDR1 SGHDN and CDR2 FVKESK. V was cut by 2 bases and J by 4 bases, with 20 bases left in between. The CDR3 DNA reads TGTGCCAGCAGCCAATGGGGGGCCGGGAGTAACCTAGAGACCCAGTACTTC. This translates into CASSQWGAGSNLETQYF.

The genes are TRBV18 and TRBJ1-1; TRBD1 agrees at 7 bases. This CDR3 region has 15 residues. V lost 5 bases, J lost 0 bases, and 6 bases stayed unmatched. Germline CDR1 is KGHSH and CDR2 is LQKENI. The CDR3 bases are TGTGCCAGCTCAGACAGGGAGATCATGAACACTGAAGCTTTCTTT. It codes for CASSDREIMNTEAFF.

In the case of this clone: Its ends do not fully match the called genes, so a read error is possible. Other DNA sequences in this sample translate to the same CDR3. This chain's CDR3 is CASSRGQGTYEQYF. The CDR3 DNA is TGTGCCAGTAGCCGCGGACAGGGCACCTACGAGCAGTACTTC. The J gene is TRBJ2-7, the V gene TRBV4-2; 8 bases align to TRBD1. The CDR3 loop spans 14 amino acids. From germline, CDR1 is LGHNA and CDR2 YNFKEQ.

This clone was recorded once. This chain links TRBV18 with TRBJ1-2; D ambiguous. This CDR3 comprises 13 residues. Germline CDR1 KGHSH, CDR2 LQKENI. Trimming took 2 bases from V and 5 from J, leaving 9 bases between them. CDR3 sequence (DNA): TGTGCCAGCTCACCAGAGCGTGATTATGGCTACACCTTC. This translates into CASSPERDYGYTF.

The gene calls are TRBV2 and TRBJ1-2; TRBD1 agrees at 10 bases. This CDR3 region has 16 residues. The germline V gene encodes CDR1 SNHLY and CDR2 FYNNEI. J lost 8 bases, V lost 6 bases, and 15 bases had no gene match. The CDR3 region is CASRIRGQGTAGGYTF. CDR3 bases: TGTGCCAGCAGGATAAGGGGACAGGGGACAGCGGGAGGCTACACCTTC.